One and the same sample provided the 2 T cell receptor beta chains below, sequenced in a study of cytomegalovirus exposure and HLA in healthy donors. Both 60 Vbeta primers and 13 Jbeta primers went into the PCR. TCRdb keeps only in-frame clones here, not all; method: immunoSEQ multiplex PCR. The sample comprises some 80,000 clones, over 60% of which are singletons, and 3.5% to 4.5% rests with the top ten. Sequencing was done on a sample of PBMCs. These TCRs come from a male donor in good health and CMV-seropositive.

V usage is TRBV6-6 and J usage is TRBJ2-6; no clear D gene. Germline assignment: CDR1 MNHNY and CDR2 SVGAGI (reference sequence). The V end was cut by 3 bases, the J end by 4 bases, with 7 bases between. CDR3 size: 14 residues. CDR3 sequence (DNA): TGTGCCAGCAGTTATTCAGAAGGGGCCAACGTCCTGACTTTC. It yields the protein CASSYSEGANVLTF.

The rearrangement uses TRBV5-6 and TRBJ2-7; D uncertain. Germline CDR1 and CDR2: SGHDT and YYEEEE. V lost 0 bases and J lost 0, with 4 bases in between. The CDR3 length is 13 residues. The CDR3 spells CASSLVASYEQYF. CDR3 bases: TGTGCCAGCAGCTTGGTGGCCTCCTACGAGCAGTACTTC.